This T cell receptor beta chain was sequenced for a study of tumor-infiltrating lymphocytes in primary liver carcinoma. Worth noting for this clonotype: Its antigen is as yet unknown. The conserved phenylalanine or tryptophan normally closing the CDR3 is absent here, so this likely arose from a read error.

TCR beta cDNA was prepared out of about 510 ng total RNA by means of a constant-region primer. Three nested multiplex PCR rounds, a slightly modified ARM-PCR, produced the libraries for TCR beta. In the first two PCR rounds, TRBV1-TRBV30 forward primers were paired with a C-beta reverse primer, and each round lasted roughly 9 cycles. TCRdb fed the multiplex PCR reads into MiXCR, producing one record per CDR3 protein. Of fewer than 350,000 distinct CDR3 sequences in the sample, 60% to 80% were seen once. After removal of 7 bases from V and 2 bases from J, the junction contained 4 bases not matched to a gene. The CDR3 is 13 residues long. CDR1 SNHLY and CDR2 FYNNEI come from the germline V gene. Researchers drew blood RNA from unsorted whole blood and extracted germline DNA as well. Whole-study findings and limits: Tumor top-250-clone fraction significantly exceeded that of blood (p = 0.039).

This TCR came from a man aged 40-50 years with primary liver carcinoma and hepatitis B virus infection. The sequencing sample was made of peripheral blood. The J gene is TRBJ1-1, the V gene TRBV2; TRBD1 aligns across 7 bases. CDR3 in DNA: TGTGCCAGCAAAGGACAGGCAAACACTGAAGCTTTCATT. Its protein is CASKGQANTEAFI.